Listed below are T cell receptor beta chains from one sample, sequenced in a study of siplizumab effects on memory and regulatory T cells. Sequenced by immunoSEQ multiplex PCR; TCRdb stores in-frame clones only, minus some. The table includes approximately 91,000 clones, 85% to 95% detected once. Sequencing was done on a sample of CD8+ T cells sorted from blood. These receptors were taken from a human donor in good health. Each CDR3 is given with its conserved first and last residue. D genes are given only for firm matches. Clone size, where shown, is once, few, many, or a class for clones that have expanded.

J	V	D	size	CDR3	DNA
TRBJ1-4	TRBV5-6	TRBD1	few	CASSPDRTRGGVEKLFF	TGTGCCAGCAGCCCGGACAGGACGCGTGGTGGAGTCGAAAAACTGTTTTTT
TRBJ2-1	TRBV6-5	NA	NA	CASSYSQGGFNEQFF	TGTGCCAGCAGTTACTCTCAGGGAGGTTTCAATGAGCAGTTCTTC
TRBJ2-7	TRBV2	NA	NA	CASSSRIQGGTYEQYF	TGTGCCAGCAGTTCTCGCATACAGGGTGGAACCTACGAGCAGTACTTC
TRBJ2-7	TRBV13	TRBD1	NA	CASSLDEGTGRYEQYF	TGTGCCAGCAGCTTAGACGAAGGGACAGGGCGTTACGAGCAGTACTTC
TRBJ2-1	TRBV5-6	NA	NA	CASSLLLAPANEQFF	TGTGCCAGCAGCCTACTTCTAGCACCGGCCAATGAGCAGTTCTTC
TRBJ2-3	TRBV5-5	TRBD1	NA	CASSLGQGFTDTQYF	TGTGCCAGCAGCTTGGGACAGGGCTTCACAGATACGCAGTATTTT
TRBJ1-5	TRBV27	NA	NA	CASSLSRGGQPQHF	TGTGCCAGCAGTTTATCACGGGGGGGGCAGCCCCAGCATTTT
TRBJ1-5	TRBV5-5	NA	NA	CASSLTPRSNQPQHF	TGTGCCAGCAGCTTGACGCCGAGGAGCAATCAGCCCCAGCATTTT
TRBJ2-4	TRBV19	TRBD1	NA	CASGLGQGAYIQYF	TGTGCCAGTGGACTAGGACAGGGGGCCTACATTCAGTACTTC
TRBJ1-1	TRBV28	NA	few	CASNPPGNTEAFF	TGTGCCAGCAATCCCCCGGGGAACACTGAAGCTTTCTTT
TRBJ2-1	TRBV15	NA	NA	CATSRGSASTDNEQFF	TGTGCCACCAGCAGAGGTTCGGCTAGTACCGACAATGAGCAGTTCTTC
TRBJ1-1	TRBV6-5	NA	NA	CASRHTPFEAFF	TGTGCCAGCCGACATACCCCCTTTGAAGCTTTCTTT
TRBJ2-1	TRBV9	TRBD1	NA	CASSVGQGSYNEQFF	TGTGCCAGCAGCGTAGGACAGGGGTCCTACAATGAGCAGTTCTTC
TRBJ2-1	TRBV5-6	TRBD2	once	CASSLGVAGGYEQFF	TGTGCCAGCAGCTTGGGAGTAGCGGGAGGGTATGAGCAGTTCTTC
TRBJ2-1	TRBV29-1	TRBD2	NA	CSVELLAGDYNEQFF	TGCAGCGTTGAACTCTTAGCGGGAGACTACAATGAGCAGTTCTTC
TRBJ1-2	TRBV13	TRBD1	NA	CASDGQGHYGYTF	TGTGCCAGCGACGGACAGGGACACTATGGCTACACCTTC
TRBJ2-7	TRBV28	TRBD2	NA	CASSSGTSGRISYEQYF	TGTGCCAGCAGTTCCGGGACTAGCGGGAGGATTTCCTACGAGCAGTACTTC
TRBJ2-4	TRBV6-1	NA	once	CASSEWKGGTQNIQYF	TGTGCCAGCAGTGAATGGAAGGGGGGGACCCAAAACATTCAGTACTTC
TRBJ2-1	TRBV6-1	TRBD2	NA	CASSERTSGSYNEQFF	TGTGCCAGCAGTGAAAGGACTAGCGGGAGCTACAATGAGCAGTTCTTC
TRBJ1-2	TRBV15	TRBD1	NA	CATSRSTTGEEDGYTF	TGTGCCACCAGCAGATCCACGACAGGGGAGGAGGATGGCTACACCTTC
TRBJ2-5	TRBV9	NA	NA	CASSEGETQYF	TGTGCCAGCAGCGAAGGGGAGACCCAGTACTTC
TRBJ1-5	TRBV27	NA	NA	CASSLTVSNQPQHF	TGTGCCAGCAGTTTGACAGTCAGCAATCAGCCCCAGCATTTT
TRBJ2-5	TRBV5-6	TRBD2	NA	CASSLEVSGRPQYF	TGTGCCAGCAGCTTGGAAGTTAGCGGGAGGCCACAGTACTTC
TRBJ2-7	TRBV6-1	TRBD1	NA	CASSPGQEAYEQYF	TGTGCCAGCAGTCCGGGACAGGAGGCCTACGAGCAGTACTTC
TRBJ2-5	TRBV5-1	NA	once	CASSSSAQETQYF	TGCGCCAGCAGCTCCTCCGCTCAAGAGACCCAGTACTTC
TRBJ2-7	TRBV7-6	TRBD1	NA	CASSFGQGDPYEQYF	TGTGCCAGCAGCTTCGGACAGGGGGATCCCTACGAGCAGTACTTC
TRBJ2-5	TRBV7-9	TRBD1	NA	CASSSQLFGQGAMETQYF	TGTGCCAGCAGCTCACAACTCTTCGGACAGGGGGCGATGGAGACCCAGTACTTC
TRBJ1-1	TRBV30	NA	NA	CAWGASWTTEAFF	TGTGCCTGGGGAGCTTCCTGGACCACTGAAGCTTTCTTT
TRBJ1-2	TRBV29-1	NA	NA	CSAPTGRYGYTF	TGCAGCGCACCTACAGGGAGGTATGGCTACACCTTC
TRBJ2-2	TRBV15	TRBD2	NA	CATSSSHSGRGGELFF	TGTGCCACCAGCAGTTCTCACAGCGGGAGAGGCGGGGAGCTGTTTTTT
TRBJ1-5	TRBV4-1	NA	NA	CASSQVPDRSNQPQHF	TGCGCCAGCAGCCAAGTACCGGACAGAAGCAATCAGCCCCAGCATTTT
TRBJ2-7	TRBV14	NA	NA	CASSPRRDRYYEQYF	TGTGCCAGCAGCCCCAGGAGGGACCGTTACTACGAGCAGTACTTC
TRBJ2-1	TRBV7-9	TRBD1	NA	CASSSSIGTGGYNEQFF	TGTGCCAGCAGCTCCTCGATCGGGACAGGGGGTTACAATGAGCAGTTCTTC
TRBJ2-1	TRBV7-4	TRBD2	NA	CASSIFCGRGWDNEQFF	TGTGCCAGCAGCATATTCTGCGGGAGGGGATGGGACAATGAGCAGTTCTTC
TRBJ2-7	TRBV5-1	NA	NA	CASSLAGREQYF	TGCGCCAGCAGCTTGGCGGGGAGGGAGCAGTACTTC
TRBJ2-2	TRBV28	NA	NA	CASSLWGPGELFF	TGTGCCAGCAGTTTATGGGGGCCCGGGGAGCTGTTTTTT
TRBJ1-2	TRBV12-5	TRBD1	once	CASGLPGTAGTYGYTF	TGTGCTAGTGGTTTGCCTGGGACAGCCGGGACCTATGGCTACACCTTC
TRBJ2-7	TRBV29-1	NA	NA	CSVPGPSYEQYF	TGCAGCGTTCCGGGACCGTCCTACGAGCAGTACTTC
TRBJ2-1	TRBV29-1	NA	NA	CSVAVAIHEQFF	TGCAGCGTTGCAGTAGCGATCCATGAGCAGTTCTTC
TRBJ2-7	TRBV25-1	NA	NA	CASSEYDRPYEQYF	TGTGCCAGCAGTGAGTATGATAGGCCATACGAGCAGTACTTC